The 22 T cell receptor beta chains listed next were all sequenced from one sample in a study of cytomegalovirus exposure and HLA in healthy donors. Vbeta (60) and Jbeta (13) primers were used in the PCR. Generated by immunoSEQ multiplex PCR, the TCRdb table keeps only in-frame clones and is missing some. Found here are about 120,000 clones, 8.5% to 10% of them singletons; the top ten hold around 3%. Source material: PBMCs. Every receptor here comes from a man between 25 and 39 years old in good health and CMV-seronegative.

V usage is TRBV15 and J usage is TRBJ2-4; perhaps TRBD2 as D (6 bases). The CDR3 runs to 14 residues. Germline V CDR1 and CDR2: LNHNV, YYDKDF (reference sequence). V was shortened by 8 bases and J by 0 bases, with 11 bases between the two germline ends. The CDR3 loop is CATGPREAKNIQYF. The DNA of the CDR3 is TGTGCCACCGGGCCGCGGGAAGCCAAAAACATTCAGTACTTC.

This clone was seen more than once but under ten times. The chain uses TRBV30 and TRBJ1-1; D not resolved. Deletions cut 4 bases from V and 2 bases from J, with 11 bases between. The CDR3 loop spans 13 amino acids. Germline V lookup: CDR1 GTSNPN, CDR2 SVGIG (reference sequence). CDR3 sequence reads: CAWKPIGNTEAFF. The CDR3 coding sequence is TGTGCCTGGAAACCGATTGGCAACACTGAAGCTTTCTTT.

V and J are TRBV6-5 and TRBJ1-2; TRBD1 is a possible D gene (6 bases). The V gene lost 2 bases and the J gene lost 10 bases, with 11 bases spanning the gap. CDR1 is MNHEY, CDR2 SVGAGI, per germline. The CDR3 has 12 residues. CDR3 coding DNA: TGTGCCAGCAGTTACACAGGGACGGCCTACACCTTC. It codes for CASSYTGTAYTF.

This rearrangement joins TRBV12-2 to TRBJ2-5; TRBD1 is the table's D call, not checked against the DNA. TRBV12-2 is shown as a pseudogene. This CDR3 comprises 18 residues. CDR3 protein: CASRLELSLGARKETQYF. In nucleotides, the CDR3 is TGTGCAAGTCGCTTAGAACTTAGCTTGGGGGCGCGCAAGGAGACCCAGTACTTC.

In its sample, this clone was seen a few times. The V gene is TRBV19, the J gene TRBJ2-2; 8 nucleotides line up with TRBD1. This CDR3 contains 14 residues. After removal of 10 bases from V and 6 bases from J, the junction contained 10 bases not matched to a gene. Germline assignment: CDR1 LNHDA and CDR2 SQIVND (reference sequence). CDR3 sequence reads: CATAQTGASGELFF. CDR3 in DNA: TGTGCCACTGCCCAGACAGGGGCATCCGGGGAGCTGTTTTTT.

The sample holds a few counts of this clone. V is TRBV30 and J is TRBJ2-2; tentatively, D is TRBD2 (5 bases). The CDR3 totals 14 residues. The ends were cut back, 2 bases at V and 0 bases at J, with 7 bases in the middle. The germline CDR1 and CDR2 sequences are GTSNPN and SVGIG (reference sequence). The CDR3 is CAWSFGANTGELFF. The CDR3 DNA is TGTGCCTGGAGTTTCGGGGCGAACACCGGGGAGCTGTTTTTT.

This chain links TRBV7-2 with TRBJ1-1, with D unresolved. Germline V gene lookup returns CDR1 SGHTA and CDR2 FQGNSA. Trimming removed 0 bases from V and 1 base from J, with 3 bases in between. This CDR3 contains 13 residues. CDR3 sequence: CASSLAQNTEAFF. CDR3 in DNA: TGTGCCAGCAGCTTAGCACAGAACACTGAAGCTTTCTTT.

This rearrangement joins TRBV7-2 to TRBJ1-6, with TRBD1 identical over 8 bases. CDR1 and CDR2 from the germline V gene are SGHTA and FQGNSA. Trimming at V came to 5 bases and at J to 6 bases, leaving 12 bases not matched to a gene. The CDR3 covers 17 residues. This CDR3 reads CASSPSNRGIVNSPLHF. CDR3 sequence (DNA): TGTGCCAGCAGCCCGTCTAACAGGGGGATAGTTAATTCACCCCTCCACTTT.

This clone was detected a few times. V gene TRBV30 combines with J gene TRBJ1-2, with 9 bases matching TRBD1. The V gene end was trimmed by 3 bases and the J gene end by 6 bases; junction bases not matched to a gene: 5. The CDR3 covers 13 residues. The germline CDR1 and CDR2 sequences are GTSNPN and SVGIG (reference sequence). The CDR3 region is CAWRSDRGHGYTF. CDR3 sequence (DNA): TGTGCCTGGAGGTCGGACAGGGGCCATGGCTACACCTTC. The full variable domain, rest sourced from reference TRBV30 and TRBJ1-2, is SQTIHQWPATLVQPVGSPLSLECTVEGTSNPNLYWYRQAAGRGLQLLFYSVGIGQISSEVPQNLSASRPQDRQFILSSKKLLLSDSGFYLCAWRSDRGHGYTFGSGTRLTVV.

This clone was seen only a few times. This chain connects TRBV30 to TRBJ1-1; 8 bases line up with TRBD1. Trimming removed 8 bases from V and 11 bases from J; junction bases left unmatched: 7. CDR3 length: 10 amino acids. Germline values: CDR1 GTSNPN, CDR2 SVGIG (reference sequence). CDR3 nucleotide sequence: TGTGCCGGGGGAACAGGGGGGGCTTTCTTT. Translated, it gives CAGGTGGAFF.

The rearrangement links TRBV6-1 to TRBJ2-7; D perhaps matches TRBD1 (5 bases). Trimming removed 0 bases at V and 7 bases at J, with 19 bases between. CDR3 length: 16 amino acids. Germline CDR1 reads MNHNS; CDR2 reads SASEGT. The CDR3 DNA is TGTGCCAGCAGTGAAGCTATTTTGACTGGGGCCGGAGAGCAGTACTTC. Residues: CASSEAILTGAGEQYF.

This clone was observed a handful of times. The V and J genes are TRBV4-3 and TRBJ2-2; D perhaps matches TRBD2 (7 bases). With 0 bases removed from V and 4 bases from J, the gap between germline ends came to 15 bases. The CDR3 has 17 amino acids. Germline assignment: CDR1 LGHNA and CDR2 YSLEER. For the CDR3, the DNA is TGCGCCAGCAGCCAAGATCTAGGGGGGGCCCTCACCGGGGAGCTGTTTTTT. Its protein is CASSQDLGGALTGELFF.

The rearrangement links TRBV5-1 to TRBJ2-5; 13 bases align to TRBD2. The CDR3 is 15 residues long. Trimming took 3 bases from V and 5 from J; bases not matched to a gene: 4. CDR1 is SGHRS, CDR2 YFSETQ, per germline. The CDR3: CASSSGLAGRETQYF. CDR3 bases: TGCGCCAGCAGCTCGGGACTAGCGGGAAGGGAGACCCAGTACTTC.

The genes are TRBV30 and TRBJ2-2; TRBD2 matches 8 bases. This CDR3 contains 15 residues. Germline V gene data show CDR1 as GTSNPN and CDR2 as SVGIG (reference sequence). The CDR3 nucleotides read TGTGCTACGAGACCGGGGGGGGTAAACACCGGGGAGCTGTTTTTT. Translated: CATRPGGVNTGELFF. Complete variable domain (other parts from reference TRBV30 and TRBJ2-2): SQTIHQWPATLVQPVGSPLSLECTVEGTSNPNLYWYRQAAGRGLQLLFYSVGIGQISSEVPQNLSASRPQDRQFILSSKKLLLSDSGFYLCATRPGGVNTGELFFGEGSRLTVL.

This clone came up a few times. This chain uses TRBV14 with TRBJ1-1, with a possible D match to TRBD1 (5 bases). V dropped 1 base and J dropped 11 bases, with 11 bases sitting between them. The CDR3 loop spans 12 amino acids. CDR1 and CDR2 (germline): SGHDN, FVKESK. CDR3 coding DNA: TGTGCCAGCAGCCAAGTAGGGGTGCGGGCTTTCTTT. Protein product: CASSQVGVRAFF.

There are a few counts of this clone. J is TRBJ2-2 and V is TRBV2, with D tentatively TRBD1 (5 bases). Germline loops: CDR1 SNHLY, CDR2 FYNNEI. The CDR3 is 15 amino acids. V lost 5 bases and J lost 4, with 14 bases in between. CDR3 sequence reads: CASSPRGASTGELFF. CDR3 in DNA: TGTGCCAGCAGTCCCCGTGGGGCTAGCACCGGGGAGCTGTTTTTT.

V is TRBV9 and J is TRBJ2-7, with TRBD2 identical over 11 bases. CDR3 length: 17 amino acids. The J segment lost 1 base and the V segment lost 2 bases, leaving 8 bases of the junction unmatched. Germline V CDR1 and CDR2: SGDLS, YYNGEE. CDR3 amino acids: CASSVLASGGPSYEQYF. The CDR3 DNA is TGTGCCAGCAGCGTCTTGGCTAGCGGGGGGCCGTCCTACGAGCAGTACTTC.

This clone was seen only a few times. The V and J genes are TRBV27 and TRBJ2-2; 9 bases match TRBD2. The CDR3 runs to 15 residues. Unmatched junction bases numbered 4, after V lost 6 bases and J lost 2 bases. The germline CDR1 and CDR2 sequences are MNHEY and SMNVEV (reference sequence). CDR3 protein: CASRGTSLNTGELFF. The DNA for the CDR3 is TGTGCCAGCAGAGGGACTAGCCTCAACACCGGGGAGCTGTTTTTT.

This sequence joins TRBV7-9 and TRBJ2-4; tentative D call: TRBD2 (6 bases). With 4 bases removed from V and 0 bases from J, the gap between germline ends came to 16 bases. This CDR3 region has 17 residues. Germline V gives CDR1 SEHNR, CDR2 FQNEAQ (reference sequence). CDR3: CASSSRGGDLAKNIQYF. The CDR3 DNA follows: TGTGCCAGCAGCTCGCGGGGTGGGGACTTAGCCAAAAACATTCAGTACTTC.

CDR3 amino acids: CASRRAGMNTEAFF. Here the CDR3 DNA reads TGTGCCAGCAGACGAGCGGGGATGAACACTGAAGCTTTCTTT. J is TRBJ1-1 and V is TRBV2, with D uncertain. The V gene's germline CDR1 is SNHLY and CDR2 FYNNEI. The CDR3 totals 14 residues. Trimming pared 6 bases from V and 0 bases from J, leaving 11 bases between. The full variable domain, rest sourced from reference TRBV2 and TRBJ1-1, is EPEVTQTPSHQVTQMGQEVILRCVPISNHLYFYWYRQILGQKVEFLVSFYNNEISEKSEIFDDQFSVERPDGSNFTLKIRSTKLEDSAMYFCASRRAGMNTEAFFGQGTRLTVV.

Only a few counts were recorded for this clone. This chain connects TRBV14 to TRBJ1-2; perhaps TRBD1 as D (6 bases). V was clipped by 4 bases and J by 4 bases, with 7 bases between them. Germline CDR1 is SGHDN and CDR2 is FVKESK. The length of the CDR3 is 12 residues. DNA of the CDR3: TGTGCCAGCAGCCCGGACAGCTATGGCTACACCTTC. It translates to CASSPDSYGYTF.

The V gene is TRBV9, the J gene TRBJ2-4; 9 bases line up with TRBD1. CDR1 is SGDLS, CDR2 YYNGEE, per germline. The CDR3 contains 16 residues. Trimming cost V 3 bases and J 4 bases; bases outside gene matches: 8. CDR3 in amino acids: CASSGGQGLAKNIQYF. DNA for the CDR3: TGTGCCAGCAGCGGGGGACAGGGACTTGCAAAAAACATTCAGTACTTC. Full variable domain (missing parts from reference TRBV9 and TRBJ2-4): DSGVTQTPKHLITATGQRVTLRCSPRSGDLSVYWYQQSLDQGLQFLIQYYNGEERAKGNILERFSAQQFPDLHSELNLSSLELGDSALYFCASSGGQGLAKNIQYFGAGTRLSVL.